This is a list of T cell receptor beta chains from one sample in a study of T cells after yellow fever vaccination. TCRdb used MiXCR to reprocess the 5' RACE reads, holding one entry per CDR3 protein. The data hold about 350,000 distinct CDR3 sequences, with around 8.1% observed a single time. The sequenced sample was PBMCs, obtained roughly 46 days after the first yellow fever vaccination. These receptors came from a man between 18 and 35 years old who received the YFV17D yellow fever vaccine. CDR3s include the opening cysteine and the closing phenylalanine or tryptophan. The order of the fields is V gene, D gene, clone size, J gene, CDR3 DNA, CDR3 protein. D genes are given only for firm matches. A clone size is listed for some rows: how often the clone was seen (once, few, many), or a class if it is expanded.

TRBV5-1,NA,many,TRBJ1-3,TGCGCCAGCAGCCCGCCGGGGGGAAACACCATATATTTT,CASSPPGGNTIYF
TRBV7-7,NA,NA,TRBJ2-5,TGTGCTAGCAGCTTAACGGTTGAGGTTTTCGAGACCCAGTACTTC,CASSLTVEVFETQYF
TRBV5-5,TRBD2,few,TRBJ2-3,TGTGCCAGCAGCTTCGGTCTAGCGGGGGTAGATACGCAGTATTTT,CASSFGLAGVDTQYF
TRBV20-1,NA,many,TRBJ2-3,TGCAGTGCTCTCGGGCAGTCGTTGGATACGCAGTATTTT,CSALGQSLDTQYF
TRBV5-1,NA,few,TRBJ1-1,TGCGCCAGCAGTTTTGGTGACGGAGGCACTGAAGCTTTCTTT,CASSFGDGGTEAFF
TRBV25-1,TRBD1,many,TRBJ1-4,TGTGCCAGCAGTTCACCGGGGACAGGGAAGGTGACGGAAAAACTGTTTTTT,CASSSPGTGKVTEKLFF
TRBV3-1,NA,few,TRBJ1-5,TGTGCCAGCAGCGGGAACAGGGTCCAACCCCAGCATTTT,CASSGNRVQPQHF
TRBV4-3,NA,many,TRBJ2-1,TGCGCCAGCAGCCGGAGGTCCGGCTCCTACAATGAGCAGTTCTTC,CASSRRSGSYNEQFF
TRBV4-3,TRBD1,NA,TRBJ1-5,TGCGCCAGCAGCCCCCGACAGGGGGCTTCTCAGCCCCAGCATTTT,CASSPRQGASQPQHF
TRBV6-5,TRBD2,few,TRBJ2-7,TGTGCCAGCAGCCGCGGGGGGGAGCAGTACTTC,CASSRGGEQYF
TRBV5-6,TRBD1,few,TRBJ1-1,TGTGCCAGCAGCTCGATTCTTGACAGGGGTCCTGAAGCTTTCTTT,CASSSILDRGPEAFF
TRBV14,TRBD2,NA,TRBJ2-1,TGTGCCAGCAGCCTAGGTCGAAACCGGGGACTAGCCTTTGAGTGGTCCTACAATGAGCAGTTCTTC,CASSLGRNRGLAFEWSYNEQFF
TRBV20-1,TRBD2,few,TRBJ2-5,TGCAGTGCTGAGACTAGCGGGGGCTCGAAGACCCAGTACTTC,CSAETSGGSKTQYF
TRBV4-1,NA,many,TRBJ1-1,TGCGCCAGCAGCCACTACCTGCCCAGGGGTAGGGGCACTGAAGCTTTCTTT,CASSHYLPRGRGTEAFF
TRBV11-2,NA,few,TRBJ2-7,TGTGCCAGCAGCTTAGATTTCTCCCGGTACAGCTCCTACGAGCAGTACTTC,CASSLDFSRYSSYEQYF
TRBV5-1,TRBD1,NA,TRBJ2-7,TGCGCCAGCAGCCCATTATTGACAGGGGCGGACGAGCAGTACTTC,CASSPLLTGADEQYF
TRBV2,NA,few,TRBJ1-6,TGTGCCAGCAGTGCGGAAAACTCACCCCTCCACTTT,CASSAENSPLHF
TRBV2,NA,NA,TRBJ2-4,TGTGCCAGCAGGGGCGGACATTCCTCGAGGAAAAACATTCAGTACTTC,CASRGGHSSRKNIQYF
TRBV19,NA,NA,TRBJ2-1,TGTGCCAGTAGTGCCAGGGTGGACTCCTACAATGAGCAGTTCTTC,CASSARVDSYNEQFF
TRBV29-1,NA,NA,TRBJ1-1,TGCAGCGTGACTCTTCAGGGGACTGAAGCTTTCTTT,CSVTLQGTEAFF
TRBV29-1,NA,NA,TRBJ2-7,TGCAGCGTTGTGACAGGACACGATAGCTCCTACGAGCAGTACTTC,CSVVTGHDSSYEQYF
TRBV2,NA,many,TRBJ1-5,TGTGCCAGCAGCCAGGGTTATCAGCCCCAGCATTTT,CASSQGYQPQHF
TRBV7-6,TRBD1,few,TRBJ2-2,TGTGCCAGCAGCTTAGCCGCAGGGGGCCCGAACACCGGGGAGCTGTTTTTT,CASSLAAGGPNTGELFF
TRBV7-9,NA,NA,TRBJ1-1,TGTGCCAGCAGCTCCCCGGAGACCACTGAAGCTTTCTTT,CASSSPETTEAFF
TRBV9,TRBD2,NA,TRBJ2-3,TGTGCCAGCAGCGTAGGCGGGGGGGCCCCAGATACGCAGTATTTT,CASSVGGGAPDTQYF
TRBV3-1,NA,NA,TRBJ1-3,TGTGCCAGCAGTCGAGGACAGAGCTCTGGAAACACCATATATTTT,CASSRGQSSGNTIYF
TRBV5-1,TRBD1,few,TRBJ2-7,TGCGCCAGCAGCTTGCGGTCCCTGACAGGGGGCTGGTACGAGCAGTACTTC,CASSLRSLTGGWYEQYF
TRBV9,NA,NA,TRBJ1-2,TGTGCCAGCTCCCGACAGCGCTCCAATAACTATGGCTACACCTTC,CASSRQRSNNYGYTF
TRBV12-3/TRBV12-4,TRBD2,few,TRBJ2-5,TGTGCCAGCAGCGGACTAGCGGGGTACCAAGAGACCCAGTACTTC,CASSGLAGYQETQYF
TRBV7-9,TRBD1,few,TRBJ1-1,TGTGCCAGCGGACCGGGACAGGGCTACACTGAAGCTTTCTTT,CASGPGQGYTEAFF
TRBV19,NA,few,TRBJ2-5,TGTGCCAGTAGTACAAGGGAAGAGACCCAGTACTTC,CASSTREETQYF
TRBV20-1,NA,NA,TRBJ1-1,TGCAGGGGAGCCAGGGTGAACACTGAAGCTTTCTTT,CRGARVNTEAFF
TRBV11-2,TRBD2,NA,TRBJ2-1,TGTGCCAGCAGTACCCCCGGCGGACTAGACCCTTACAATGAGCAGTTCTTC,CASSTPGGLDPYNEQFF
TRBV5-1,NA,NA,TRBJ2-2,TGCGCCAGCAGCTTGGGTTCCGGAGACACCGGGGAGCTGTTTTTT,CASSLGSGDTGELFF
TRBV6-4,NA,many,TRBJ1-2,TGTGCCAGCAGTGAAGGAGCTAACTATGGCTACACCTTC,CASSEGANYGYTF
TRBV6-1,NA,once,TRBJ2-1,TGTGCCAGCACCCCGGGACTCCCCCACCATGAGCAGTTCTTC,CASTPGLPHHEQFF
TRBV7-2,TRBD2,many,TRBJ2-2,TGTGCCAGCAGCCCCTTAGCGGGGGTATACACCGGGGAGCTGTTTTTT,CASSPLAGVYTGELFF
TRBV3-1,NA,NA,TRBJ1-3,TGTGCCAGCACCCAAGGGGGGAGAGGAAACACCATATATTTT,CASTQGGRGNTIYF
TRBV12-3/TRBV12-4,TRBD2,few,TRBJ2-1,TGTGCCAGCAGTTTACAGCGGGGGCCCTACAATGAGCAGTTCTTC,CASSLQRGPYNEQFF
TRBV10-2,NA,NA,TRBJ1-2,TGCGCCAGCAGTGATAAGACCAACTATGGCTACACCTTC,CASSDKTNYGYTF
TRBV5-1,TRBD2,NA,TRBJ2-3,TGCGCCAGCACGAGCGGGACTACTAGCACAGATACGCAGTATTTT,CASTSGTTSTDTQYF
TRBV20-1,TRBD2,many,TRBJ2-5,TGCAGTGCTAGCCTAGCGGGAGAGACCCAGTACTTC,CSASLAGETQYF
TRBV7-9,NA,NA,TRBJ1-2,TGTGCCAGCAGCTACCTCACAGGGGGCTACACCTTC,CASSYLTGGYTF